A selection of T cell receptor beta chains follows, all from one sample in a study of blood T cells in healthy people across ages. MiXCR was run by TCRdb on the 5' RACE reads, yielding one entry per CDR3 protein. The data contain roughly 1,000,000 distinct CDR3 sequences, about 23% of them singletons. The same specimen was also included in a second study, on T cells of mothers and their children.

Material: blood. The receptors were sampled from a girl aged 2-10 years in good health. Both conserved end residues are trimmed from each CDR3.

cdr3_aa	v_call	j_call
ASSYGLGQPQH	TRBV6-6	TRBJ1-5
SATPGQGCFETQY	TRBV20-1	TRBJ2-5
ASSLALANEQF	TRBV12-3/TRBV12-4	TRBJ2-1
ASSLNWGGTDYEQY	TRBV7-9	TRBJ2-7
ASSGGAGGELF	TRBV19	TRBJ2-2
ASSQEGTETQY	TRBV4-2	TRBJ2-5
AISITGQGAYNEQF	TRBV10-3	TRBJ2-1
SARERGDYEQY	TRBV20-1	.
AGSPFQGSNEKLF	TRBV7-2	TRBJ1-4
ASRKYERGDYEQY	TRBV4-1	.
ASEGQPQETQY	TRBV3-1	.
ASSARFSGAGETQY	TRBV11-2	TRBJ2-5
SAREGAGVKDTQY	TRBV20-1	TRBJ2-3